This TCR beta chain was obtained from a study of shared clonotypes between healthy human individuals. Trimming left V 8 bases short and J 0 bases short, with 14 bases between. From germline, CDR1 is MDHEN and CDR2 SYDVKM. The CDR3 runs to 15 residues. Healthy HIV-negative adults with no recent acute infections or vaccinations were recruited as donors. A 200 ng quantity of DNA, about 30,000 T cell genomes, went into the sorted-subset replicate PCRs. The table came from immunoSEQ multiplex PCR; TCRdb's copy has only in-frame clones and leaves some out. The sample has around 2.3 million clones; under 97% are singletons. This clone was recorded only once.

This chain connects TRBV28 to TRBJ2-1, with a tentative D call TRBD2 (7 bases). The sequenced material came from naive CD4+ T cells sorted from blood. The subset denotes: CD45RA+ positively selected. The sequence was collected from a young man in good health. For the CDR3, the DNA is TGTGCCAGCTTTAGGGGGGGAGGCTCCTACAATGAGCAGTTCTTC. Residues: CASFRGGGSYNEQFF.